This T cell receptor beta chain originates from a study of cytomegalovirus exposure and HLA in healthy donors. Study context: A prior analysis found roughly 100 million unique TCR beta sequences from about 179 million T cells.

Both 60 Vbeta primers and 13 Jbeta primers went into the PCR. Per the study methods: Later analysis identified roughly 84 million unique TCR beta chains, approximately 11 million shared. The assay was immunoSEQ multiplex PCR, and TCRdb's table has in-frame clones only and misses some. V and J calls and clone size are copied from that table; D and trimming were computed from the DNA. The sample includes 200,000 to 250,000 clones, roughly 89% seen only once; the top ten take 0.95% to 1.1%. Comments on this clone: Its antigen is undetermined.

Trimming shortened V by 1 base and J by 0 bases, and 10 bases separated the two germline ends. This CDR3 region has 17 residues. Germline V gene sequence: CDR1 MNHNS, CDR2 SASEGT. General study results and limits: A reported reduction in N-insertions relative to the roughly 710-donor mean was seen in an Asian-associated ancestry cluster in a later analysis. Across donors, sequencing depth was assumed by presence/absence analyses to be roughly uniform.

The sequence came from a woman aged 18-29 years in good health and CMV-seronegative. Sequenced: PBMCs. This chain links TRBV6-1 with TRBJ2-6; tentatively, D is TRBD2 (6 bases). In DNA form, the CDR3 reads TGTGCCAGCAGTGAAGGGACGGGAGACTCTGGGGCCAACGTCCTGACTTTC. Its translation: CASSEGTGDSGANVLTF.